This TCR beta chain was recovered during a study of circulating and synovial CD4+ cells in juvenile arthritis. Whole-study results and caveats: T cell genome counts differed by at least an order of magnitude between CPL and CD4 samples. Shared-clonotype fractions with synovium likely underestimate full repertoire overlap. Bulk blood CD4 repertoires were more diverse than these. Vbeta family usage analysis did not detect the pathogenic-like versus bulk difference.

Per germline, CDR1 LNHNV and CDR2 YYDKDF (reference sequence). This CDR3 comprises 20 residues. Trimming cost V 3 bases and J 2 bases; bases outside gene matches: 18. The protocol was immunoSEQ multiplex PCR, while the TCRdb copy is restricted to in-frame clones and leaves out a portion. The sample holds about 32,000 clones, over 90% seen once. In the case of this clone: The antigen remains unidentified.

Sequencing was carried out using CD4+ T cells from blood. The gene calls are TRBV15 and TRBJ2-1; 8 nucleotides agree with TRBD2. The sequence was obtained from a human donor with juvenile idiopathic arthritis. The CDR3 nucleotides read TGTGCCACCAGCAGCCGCACCGGGACTAGGGTGAGGACGGCCTACAATGAGCAGTTCTTC. Translated, it gives CATSSRTGTRVRTAYNEQFF.